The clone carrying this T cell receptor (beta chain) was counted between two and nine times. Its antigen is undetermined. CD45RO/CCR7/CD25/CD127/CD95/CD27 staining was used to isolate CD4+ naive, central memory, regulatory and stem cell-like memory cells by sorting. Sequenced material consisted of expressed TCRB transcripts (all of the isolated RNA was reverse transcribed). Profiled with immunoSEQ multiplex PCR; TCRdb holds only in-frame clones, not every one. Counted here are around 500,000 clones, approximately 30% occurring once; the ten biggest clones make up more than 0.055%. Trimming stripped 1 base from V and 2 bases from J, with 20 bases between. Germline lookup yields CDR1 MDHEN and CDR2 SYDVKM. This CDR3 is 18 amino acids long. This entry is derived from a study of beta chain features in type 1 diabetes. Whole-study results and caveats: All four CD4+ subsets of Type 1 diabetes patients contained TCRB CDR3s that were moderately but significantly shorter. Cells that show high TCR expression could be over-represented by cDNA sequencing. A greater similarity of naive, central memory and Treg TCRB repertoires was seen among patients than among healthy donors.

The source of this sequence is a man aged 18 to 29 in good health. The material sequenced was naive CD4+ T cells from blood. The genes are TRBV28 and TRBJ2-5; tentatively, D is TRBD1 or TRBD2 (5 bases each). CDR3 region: CASSLSPRRGEGQETQYF. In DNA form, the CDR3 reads TGTGCCAGCAGTTTATCCCCTAGAAGGGGAGAGGGGCAAGAGACCCAGTACTTC.